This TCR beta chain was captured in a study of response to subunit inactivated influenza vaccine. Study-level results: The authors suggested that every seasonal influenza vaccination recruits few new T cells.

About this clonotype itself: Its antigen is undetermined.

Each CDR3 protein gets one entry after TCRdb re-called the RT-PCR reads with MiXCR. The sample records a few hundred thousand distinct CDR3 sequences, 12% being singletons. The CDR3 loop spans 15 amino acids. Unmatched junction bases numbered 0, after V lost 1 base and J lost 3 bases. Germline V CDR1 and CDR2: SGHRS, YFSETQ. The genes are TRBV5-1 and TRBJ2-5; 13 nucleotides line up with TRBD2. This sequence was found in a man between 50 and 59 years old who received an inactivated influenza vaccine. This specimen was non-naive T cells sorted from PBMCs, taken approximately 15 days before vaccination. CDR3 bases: TGCGCCAGCAGCTTGACTAGCGGGGGGGAAGAGACCCAGTACTTC. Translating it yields CASSLTSGGEETQYF. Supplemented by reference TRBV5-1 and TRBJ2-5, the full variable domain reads KAGVTQTPRYLIKTRGQQVTLSCSPISGHRSVSWYQQTPGQGLQFLFEYFSETQRNKGNFPGRFSGRQFSNSRSEMNVSTLELGDSALYLCASSLTSGGEETQYFGPGTRLLVL.